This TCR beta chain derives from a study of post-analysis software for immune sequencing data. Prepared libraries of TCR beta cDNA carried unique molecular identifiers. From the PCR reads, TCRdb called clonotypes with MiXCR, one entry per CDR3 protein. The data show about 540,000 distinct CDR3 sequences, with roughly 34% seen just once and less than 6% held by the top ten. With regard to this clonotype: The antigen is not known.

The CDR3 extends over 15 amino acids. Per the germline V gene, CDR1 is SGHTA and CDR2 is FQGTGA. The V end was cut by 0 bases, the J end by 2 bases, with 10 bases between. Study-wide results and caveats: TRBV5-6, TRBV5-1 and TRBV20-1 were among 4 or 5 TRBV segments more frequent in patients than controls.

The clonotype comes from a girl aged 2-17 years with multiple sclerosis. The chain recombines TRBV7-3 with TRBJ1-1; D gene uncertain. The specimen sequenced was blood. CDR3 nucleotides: TGTGCCAGCAGCTTAACAGCTCCCCTTAACACTGAAGCTTTCTTT. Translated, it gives CASSLTAPLNTEAFF.